This T cell receptor beta chain appears in the sequencing data of a study of cytomegalovirus exposure and HLA in healthy donors. Whole-study results and caveats: A later analysis revealed that TCR association rates differed between HLA loci, peaking at DRB1 and bottoming out at HLA-C. Researchers counted approximately 160 TCR beta chains as cytomegalovirus-associated.

Regarding this clone: The antigen is not known.

This CDR3 contains 14 residues. The germline CDR1 and CDR2 sequences are MNHEY and SMNVEV (reference sequence). V shed 5 bases and J shed 0 bases, with 11 bases lying between them. The PCR employed 60 Vbeta primers together with 13 Jbeta primers. This table comes from immunoSEQ multiplex PCR, and its TCRdb copy is limited to in-frame clones, with some not included. The sample lists tens of thousands of clones, about 80% occurring once. The chain links TRBV27 to TRBJ2-7; TRBD1 might be the D (5 bases). The material sequenced was PBMCs. The origin of this receptor is a man in his forties or fifties in good health and CMV-seropositive. CDR3 DNA sequence: TGTGCCAGCAGTAAGACAGTAAGCTCCTACGAGCAGTACTTC. It translates to CASSKTVSSYEQYF.